A selection of T cell receptor beta chains follows, all from one sample in a study of T cells expressing NK-cell markers. TCRdb processed the 5' RACE reads again and assigns one entry to each CDR3 protein, with no DNA. The sample has thousands of distinct CDR3 sequences. The sample taken for sequencing was blood T cells: a sorted CD56 or NKG2C T cell subset, CD4+ or CD8+ T cells, or bulk PBMC T cells (not recorded which). These TCRs come from a man in his late teens or twenties in good health. Both conserved end residues are part of each CDR3. Clone size is not always given. Where it is, it says once, few, many or a class for expanded clones.

TRBJ1-5 TRBV6-6 NA CASTRLNQPQHF
TRBJ1-5 TRBV27 medium-sized CASSLVFLGHGNQPQHF
TRBJ2-1 TRBV20-1 medium-sized CSARDHLWREGRDEQFF
TRBJ2-2 TRBV20-1 medium-sized CSLKRGNTGELFF
TRBJ1-1 TRBV5-8 NA CASSFPRVQGKTEAFF
TRBJ2-3 TRBV7-3 medium-sized CASSLGQFSTDTQYF
TRBJ2-4 TRBV11-2 NA CASSRIAGDPRNIQYF
TRBJ2-2 TRBV10-1 NA CASSEGTANTGELFF
TRBJ2-1 TRBV20-1 NA CSARGPRTSENNEQFF
TRBJ2-5 TRBV11-2 NA CASTSFPEETQYF
TRBJ2-7 TRBV7-9 medium-sized CATSTEGGLLPRYEQYF
TRBJ2-2 TRBV7-2 medium-sized CASSWAGTGNTGELFF
TRBJ2-1 TRBV7-3 NA CASSSGDNEQFF
TRBJ2-7 TRBV6-1 NA CASSLRDPAYEQYF
TRBJ2-1 TRBV5-4 NA CASSLPGLAVNEQFF
TRBJ2-4 TRBV6-2/TRBV6-3 NA CASNGLAKNIQYF
TRBJ2-1 TRBV5-4 NA CASSFVAHNEQFF
TRBJ2-1 TRBV11-2 NA CASSSDAGTSGRYNEQFF
TRBJ2-1 TRBV27 NA CASSLSGGSSYNEQFF
TRBJ2-4 TRBV5-4 NA CASSPVSTGGKNIQYF
TRBJ2-7 TRBV2 medium-sized CASSEGSLGQYF
TRBJ2-1 TRBV20-1 medium-sized CSAISGEGLRNEQFF
TRBJ1-5 TRBV3-1 medium-sized CASSRDYSNQPQHF
TRBJ1-3 TRBV6-5 medium-sized CASRYDREANTIYF
TRBJ2-3 TRBV28 NA CASSFPGLAGSTDTQYF
TRBJ2-1 TRBV20-1 NA CSASGRRYYNEQFF
TRBJ2-5 TRBV5-1 NA CASSPITSGGQETQYF
TRBJ2-3 TRBV28 NA CASRSITGVDTQYF
TRBJ2-3 TRBV6-1 NA CASHPSRSKDTQYF
TRBJ2-5 TRBV7-9 NA CASSFVREETQYF
TRBJ1-2 TRBV6-5 NA CASSYVPTPGQGARYGYTF
TRBJ1-6 TRBV6-1 NA CASSPDRNSPLHF
TRBJ2-7 TRBV4-2 medium-sized CASSQPGSYEQYF
TRBJ2-7 TRBV11-2 NA CASSLALKPYEQYF
TRBJ1-1 TRBV5-6 medium-sized CASSPTRVLTEAFF
TRBJ1-6 TRBV27 medium-sized CASSRDRGNSPLHF
TRBJ1-6 TRBV11-3 NA CASTPGQGARANAPLHF
TRBJ1-5 TRBV29-1 medium-sized CSVEVPGVGPRPQHF
TRBJ2-5 TRBV7-7 NA CASSLGTDPQETQYF